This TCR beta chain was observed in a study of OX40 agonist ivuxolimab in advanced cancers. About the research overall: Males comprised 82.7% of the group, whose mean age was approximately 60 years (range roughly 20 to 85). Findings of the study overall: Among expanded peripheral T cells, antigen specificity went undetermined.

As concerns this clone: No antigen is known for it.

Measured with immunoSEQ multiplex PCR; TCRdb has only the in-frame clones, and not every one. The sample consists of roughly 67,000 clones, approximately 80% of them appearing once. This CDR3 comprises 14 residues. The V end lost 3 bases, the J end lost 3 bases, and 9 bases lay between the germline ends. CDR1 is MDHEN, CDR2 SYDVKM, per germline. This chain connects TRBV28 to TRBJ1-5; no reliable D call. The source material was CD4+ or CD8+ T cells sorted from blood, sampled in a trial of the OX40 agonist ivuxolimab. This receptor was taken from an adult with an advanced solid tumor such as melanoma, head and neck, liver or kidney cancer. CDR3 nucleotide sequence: TGTGCCAGCAGTTTTCGGTTGTTCAATCAGCCCCAGCATTTT. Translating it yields CASSFRLFNQPQHF.